The present T cell receptor (beta chain) was sequenced within a study of cytomegalovirus exposure and HLA in healthy donors. With regard to this clone: The antigen is undetermined.

Generated by immunoSEQ multiplex PCR, the TCRdb table keeps only in-frame clones and is missing some. The table lists about 110,000 clones, over 85% of them singletons. The V end lost 8 bases, the J end lost 1 base, and 17 bases lay between the germline ends. The CDR3 is 15 residues long. Germline V gene sequence: CDR1 MDHEN, CDR2 SYDVKM. The study, taken as a whole, reports: As was reported, the classifier diagnosed cytomegalovirus status with high specificity and sensitivity.

V usage is TRBV28 and J usage is TRBJ2-5; a weak D match, TRBD1 (9 bases). The TCR sequence derives from a woman under 30 in good health and CMV-seronegative. Sequences were obtained from PBMCs. The CDR3 DNA reads as TGTGCCAGCGCCGGGGGGGACAGGGTCCAAGAGACCCAGTACTTC. Its translation is CASAGGDRVQETQYF.